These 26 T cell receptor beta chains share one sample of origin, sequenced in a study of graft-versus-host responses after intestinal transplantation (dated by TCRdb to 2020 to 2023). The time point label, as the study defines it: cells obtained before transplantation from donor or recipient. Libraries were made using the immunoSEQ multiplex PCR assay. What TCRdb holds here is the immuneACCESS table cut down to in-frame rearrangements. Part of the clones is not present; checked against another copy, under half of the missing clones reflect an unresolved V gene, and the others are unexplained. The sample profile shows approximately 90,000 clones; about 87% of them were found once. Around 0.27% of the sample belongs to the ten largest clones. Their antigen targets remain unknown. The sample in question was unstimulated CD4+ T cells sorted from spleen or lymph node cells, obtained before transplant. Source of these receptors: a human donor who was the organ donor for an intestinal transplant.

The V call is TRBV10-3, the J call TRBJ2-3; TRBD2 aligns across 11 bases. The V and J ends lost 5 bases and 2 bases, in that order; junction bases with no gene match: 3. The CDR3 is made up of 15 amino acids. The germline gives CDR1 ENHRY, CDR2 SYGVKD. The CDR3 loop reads CAISFSGGATDTQYF. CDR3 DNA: TGTGCCATCAGTTTTAGCGGGGGGGCCACAGATACGCAGTATTTT.

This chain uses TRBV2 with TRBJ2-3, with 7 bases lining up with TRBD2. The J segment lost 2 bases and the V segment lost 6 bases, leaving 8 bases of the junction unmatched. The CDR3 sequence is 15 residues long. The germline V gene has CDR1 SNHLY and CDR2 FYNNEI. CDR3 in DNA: TGTGCCAGCAGAAACCTGGGACTACCCACAGATACGCAGTATTTT. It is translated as CASRNLGLPTDTQYF.

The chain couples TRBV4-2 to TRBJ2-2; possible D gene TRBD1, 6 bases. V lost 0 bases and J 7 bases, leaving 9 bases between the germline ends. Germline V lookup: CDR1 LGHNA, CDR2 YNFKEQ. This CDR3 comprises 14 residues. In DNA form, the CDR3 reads TGTGCCAGCAGCCAAGATCTCAGGGGCGGGGAGCTGTTTTTT. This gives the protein CASSQDLRGGELFF.

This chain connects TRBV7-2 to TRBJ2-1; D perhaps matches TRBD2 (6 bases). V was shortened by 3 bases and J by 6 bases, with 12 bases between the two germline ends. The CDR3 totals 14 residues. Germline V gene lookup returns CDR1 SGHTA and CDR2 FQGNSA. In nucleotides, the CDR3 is TGTGCCAGCAGCTTTCCCACGACTAGCAATGAGCAGTTCTTC. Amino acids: CASSFPTTSNEQFF.

CDR3 coding DNA: TGCGCCAGCAGCTTGGAACTAGCGGGTTATGAGCAGTTCTTC. Amino acid sequence: CASSLELAGYEQFF. This chain joins TRBV5-1 and TRBJ2-1; the match to TRBD2 covers 9 bases. This CDR3 is 14 amino acids long. Per the germline V gene, CDR1 is SGHRS and CDR2 is YFSETQ. After removal of 0 bases from V and 8 bases from J, the junction contained 3 bases not matched to a gene. Filled out from reference TRBV5-1 and TRBJ2-1, the complete variable domain reads KAGVTQTPRYLIKTRGQQVTLSCSPISGHRSVSWYQQTPGQGLQFLFEYFSETQRNKGNFPGRFSGRQFSNSRSEMNVSTLELGDSALYLCASSLELAGYEQFFGPGTRLTVL.

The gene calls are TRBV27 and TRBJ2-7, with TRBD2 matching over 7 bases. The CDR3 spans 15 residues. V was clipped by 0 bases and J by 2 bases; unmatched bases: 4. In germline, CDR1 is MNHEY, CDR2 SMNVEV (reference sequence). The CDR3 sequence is CASSLSGGAAYEQYF. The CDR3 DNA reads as TGTGCCAGCAGTTTATCGGGAGGGGCGGCCTACGAGCAGTACTTC.

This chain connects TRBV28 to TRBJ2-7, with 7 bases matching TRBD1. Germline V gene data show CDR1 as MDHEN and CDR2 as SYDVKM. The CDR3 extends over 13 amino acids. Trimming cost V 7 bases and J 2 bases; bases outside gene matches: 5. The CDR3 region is CASIGQGAYEQYF. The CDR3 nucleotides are TGTGCCAGCATCGGGCAGGGGGCCTACGAGCAGTACTTC.

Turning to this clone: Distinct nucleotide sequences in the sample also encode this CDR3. The CDR3 DNA sequence: TGTGCCAGCAGACAGCGTAGCGGGAGAGGAACCGGGGAGCTGTTTTTT. As protein: CASRQRSGRGTGELFF. V is TRBV14 and J is TRBJ2-2, with 9 bases fitting TRBD2. The CDR3 totals 16 residues. Germline trimming cut 6 bases from V and 5 bases from J; bases unmatched to any gene: 10. Germline V gives CDR1 SGHDN, CDR2 FVKESK.

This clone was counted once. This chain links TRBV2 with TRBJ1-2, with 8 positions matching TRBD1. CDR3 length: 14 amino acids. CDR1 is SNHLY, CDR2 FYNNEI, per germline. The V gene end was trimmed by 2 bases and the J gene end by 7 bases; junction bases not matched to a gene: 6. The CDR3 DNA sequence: TGTGCCAGCAGTGAATCTCCAGGGGGCTCTGGCTACACCTTC. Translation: CASSESPGGSGYTF.

The CDR3 is CASSLEALRDSGNTIYF. CDR3 in DNA: TGTGCCAGCAGCTTAGAAGCGCTTCGGGACTCTGGAAACACCATATATTTT. The genes are TRBV7-9 and TRBJ1-3; D is unresolved. The CDR3 is made up of 17 amino acids. Germline CDR1 and CDR2: SEHNR and FQNEAQ (reference sequence). V was pared by 1 base and J by 0 bases, with 13 bases between.

CDR3: CASSPRGLAGVETQYF. The CDR3 region has the DNA TGTGCCAGCAGCCCGCGCGGACTAGCGGGAGTGGAGACCCAGTACTTC. This chain joins TRBV7-9 and TRBJ2-5; 13 bases line up with TRBD2. The CDR3 extends over 16 amino acids. Germline V gene sequence: CDR1 SEHNR, CDR2 FQNEAQ (reference sequence). J was trimmed by 5 bases and V by 5 bases; bases with no gene match: 8.

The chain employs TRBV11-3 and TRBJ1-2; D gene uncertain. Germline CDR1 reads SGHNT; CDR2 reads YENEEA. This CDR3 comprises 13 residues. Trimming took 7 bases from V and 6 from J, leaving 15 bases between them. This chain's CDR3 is CASTDPARDGYTF. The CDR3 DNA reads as TGTGCCAGCACCGACCCGGCGCGGGATGGCTACACCTTC.

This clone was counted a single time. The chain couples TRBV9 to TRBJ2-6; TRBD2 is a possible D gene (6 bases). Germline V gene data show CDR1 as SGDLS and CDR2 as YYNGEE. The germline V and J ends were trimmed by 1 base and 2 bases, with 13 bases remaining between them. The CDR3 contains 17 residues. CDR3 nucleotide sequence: TGTGCCAGCAGCGTAAGTCCTAGCGCTCCTGGGGCCAACGTCCTGACTTTC. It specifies CASSVSPSAPGANVLTF.

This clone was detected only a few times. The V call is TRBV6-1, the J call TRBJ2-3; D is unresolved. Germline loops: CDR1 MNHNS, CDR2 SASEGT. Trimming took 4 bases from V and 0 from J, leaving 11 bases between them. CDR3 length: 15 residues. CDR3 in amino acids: CASSAPWASTDTQYF. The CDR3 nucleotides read TGTGCCAGCAGTGCCCCCTGGGCTAGCACAGATACGCAGTATTTT.

The CDR3 DNA reads as TGTGCCAGCAGTCCCCAGACAGGGGGGCCTCAGCCCCAGCATTTT. Translating it yields CASSPQTGGPQPQHF. This chain uses TRBV27 with TRBJ1-5, with 9 bases lining up with TRBD1. Germline-derived CDR1 and CDR2 are MNHEY and SMNVEV (reference sequence). There are 15 residues in the CDR3. The trim removed 5 bases at V and 6 bases at J, leaving 8 bases unmatched.

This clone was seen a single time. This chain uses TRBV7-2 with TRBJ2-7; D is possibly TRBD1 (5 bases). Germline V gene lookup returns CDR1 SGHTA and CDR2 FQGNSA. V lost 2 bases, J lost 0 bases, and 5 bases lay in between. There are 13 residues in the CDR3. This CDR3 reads CASSLRGSYEQYF. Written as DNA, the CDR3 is TGTGCCAGCAGCTTAAGGGGCTCCTACGAGCAGTACTTC. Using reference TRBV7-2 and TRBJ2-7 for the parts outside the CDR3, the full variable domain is GAGVSQSPSNKVTEKGKDVELRCDPISGHTALYWYRQSLGQGLEFLIYFQGNSAPDKSGLPSDRFSAERTGGSVSTLTIQRTQQEDSAVYLCASSLRGSYEQYFGPGTRLTVT.

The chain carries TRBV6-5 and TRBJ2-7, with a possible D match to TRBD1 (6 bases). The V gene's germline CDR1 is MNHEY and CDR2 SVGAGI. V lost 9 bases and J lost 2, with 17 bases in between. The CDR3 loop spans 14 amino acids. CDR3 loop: CARKRATGAYEQYF. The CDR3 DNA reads TGTGCCAGAAAGCGCGCGACAGGAGCCTACGAGCAGTACTTC.

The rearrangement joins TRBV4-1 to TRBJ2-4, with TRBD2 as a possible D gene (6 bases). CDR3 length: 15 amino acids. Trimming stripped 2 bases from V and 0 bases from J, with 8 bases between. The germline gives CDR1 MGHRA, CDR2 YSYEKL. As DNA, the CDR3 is TGCGCCAGCAGCCAAAGGGGACTAGCCAAAAACATTCAGTACTTC. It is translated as CASSQRGLAKNIQYF.

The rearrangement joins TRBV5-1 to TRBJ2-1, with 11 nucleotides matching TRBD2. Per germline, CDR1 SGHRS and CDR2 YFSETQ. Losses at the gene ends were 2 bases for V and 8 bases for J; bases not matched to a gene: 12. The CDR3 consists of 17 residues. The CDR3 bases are TGCGCCAGCAGCTTCAGCCCGACTAGCGGGATCGTATATGAGCAGTTCTTC. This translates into CASSFSPTSGIVYEQFF.

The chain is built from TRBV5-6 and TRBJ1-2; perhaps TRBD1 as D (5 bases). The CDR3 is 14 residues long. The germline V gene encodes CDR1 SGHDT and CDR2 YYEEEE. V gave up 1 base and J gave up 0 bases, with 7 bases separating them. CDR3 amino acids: CASSLPGTNYGYTF. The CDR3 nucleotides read TGTGCCAGCAGCTTGCCAGGGACTAACTATGGCTACACCTTC.

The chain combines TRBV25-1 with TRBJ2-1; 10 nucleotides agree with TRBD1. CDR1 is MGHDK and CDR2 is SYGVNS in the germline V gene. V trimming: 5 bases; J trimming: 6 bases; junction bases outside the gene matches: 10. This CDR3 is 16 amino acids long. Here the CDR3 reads CASSPLGTGEGNEQFF. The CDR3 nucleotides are TGTGCCAGCAGTCCCCTGGGGACAGGGGAGGGCAATGAGCAGTTCTTC.

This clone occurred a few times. CDR3 region: CASSLGGPTYNEQFF. The CDR3 coding sequence is TGTGCCAGCAGCTTAGGGGGGCCCACGTACAATGAGCAGTTCTTC. The rearrangement joins TRBV7-6 to TRBJ2-1, with D perhaps matching TRBD1 (6 bases). This CDR3 has 15 amino acids. The V end lost 1 base, the J end lost 4 bases, and 11 bases lay between the germline ends. Per germline, CDR1 SGHVS and CDR2 FNYEAQ.

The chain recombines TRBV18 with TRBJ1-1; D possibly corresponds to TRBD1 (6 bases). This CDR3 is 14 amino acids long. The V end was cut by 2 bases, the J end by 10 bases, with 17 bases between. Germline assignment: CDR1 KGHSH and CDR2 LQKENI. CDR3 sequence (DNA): TGTGCCAGCTCACCAGGGTTAACAGGGCTGGGAGCTTTCTTT. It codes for CASSPGLTGLGAFF.

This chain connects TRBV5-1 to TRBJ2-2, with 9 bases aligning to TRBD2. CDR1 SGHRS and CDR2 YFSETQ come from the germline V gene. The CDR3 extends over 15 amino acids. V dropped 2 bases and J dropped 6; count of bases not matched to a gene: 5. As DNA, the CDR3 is TGCGCCAGCAGCTTCGACCTAGCGGGATCCGGGGAGCTGTTTTTT. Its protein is CASSFDLAGSGELFF.

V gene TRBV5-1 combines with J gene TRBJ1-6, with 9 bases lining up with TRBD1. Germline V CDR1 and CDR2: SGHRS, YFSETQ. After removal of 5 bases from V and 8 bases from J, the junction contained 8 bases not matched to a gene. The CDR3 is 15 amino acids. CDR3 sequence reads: CASRRWDRDDSPLHF. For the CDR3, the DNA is TGCGCCAGCAGACGTTGGGACAGGGACGATTCACCCCTCCACTTT.

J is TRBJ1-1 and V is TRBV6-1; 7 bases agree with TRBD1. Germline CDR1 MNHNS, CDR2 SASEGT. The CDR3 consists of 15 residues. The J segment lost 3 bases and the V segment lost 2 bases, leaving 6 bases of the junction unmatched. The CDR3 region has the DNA TGTGCCAGCAGTGAACGGGACAGAGGACACACTGAAGCTTTCTTT. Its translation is CASSERDRGHTEAFF.